The 25 T cell receptor beta chains given below trace back to one sample, sequenced in a study of blood T cell repertoires in COVID-19. The table came from immunoSEQ multiplex PCR; TCRdb's copy has only in-frame clones and leaves some out. The sample shows some 220,000 clones, over 70% of them seen only once. The specimen sequenced was peripheral blood. The receptor set was obtained from a woman in her seventies with acute or convalescent COVID-19.

The rearrangement uses TRBV29-1 and TRBJ2-5; D might be TRBD2 (6 bases). With 1 base removed from V and 2 bases from J, the gap between germline ends came to 11 bases. CDR1 is SQVTM, CDR2 ANQGSEA, per germline. This CDR3 spans 14 amino acids. In nucleotides, the CDR3 is TGCAGCGTTGAAGGGCAGGCGGGACAAGAGACCCAGTACTTC. Translated, it gives CSVEGQAGQETQYF.

Worth noting for this clone: An end of the junction does not agree with germline; a read error may underlie this. J is TRBJ2-7 and V is TRBV19; maybe TRBD1 (6 bases). The CDR3 runs to 14 residues. Germline V CDR1 and CDR2: LNHDA, SQIVND (reference sequence). The CDR3 sequence is CASSVEQGPYEQYF. CDR3 bases: TGTGCCAGTAGTGTAGAACAGGGCCCCTACGAGCAGTACTTC.

This chain joins TRBV5-6 and TRBJ1-1, with 8 positions matching TRBD1. V gave up 4 bases and J gave up 13 bases; unmatched junction bases: 21. The germline V gene encodes CDR1 SGHDT and CDR2 YYEEEE. CDR3 length: 16 amino acids. In DNA, the CDR3 is TGTGCCAGCAGCCTGAAACCTCCGGACAGGGACCTTGTTGGTTTCTTT. Translation: CASSLKPPDRDLVGFF.

This chain links TRBV7-9 with TRBJ1-6; a weak D match, TRBD1 (6 bases). Trimming pared 1 base from V and 0 bases from J, leaving 13 bases between. This CDR3 is built from 18 residues. CDR1 is SEHNR, CDR2 FQNEAQ, per germline (reference sequence). For the CDR3, the DNA is TGTGCCAGCAGCTTAGGGTCGGGGGGCCTCTCCTATAATTCACCCCTCCACTTT. Amino acids: CASSLGSGGLSYNSPLHF. Drawing the rest from reference TRBV7-9 and TRBJ1-6, the complete variable domain is DTGVSQNPRHKITKRGQNVTFRCDPISEHNRLYWYRQTLGQGPEFLTYFQNEAQLEKSRLLSDRFSAERPKGSFSTLEIQRTEQGDSAMYLCASSLGSGGLSYNSPLHFGNGTRLTVT.

V is TRBV7-8 and J is TRBJ1-4; no reliable D call. From germline, CDR1 is SGHVS and CDR2 FQNEAQ. The V end lost 1 base, the J end lost 8 bases, and 8 bases lay between the germline ends. This CDR3 is 13 amino acids long. The DNA for the CDR3 is TGTGCCAGCAGCTTAGGGCAGTTCGAAAAACTGTTTTTT. Translation gives CASSLGQFEKLFF.

This clone was found once. The V and J genes are TRBV13 and TRBJ1-1; 10 nucleotides line up with TRBD1. V dropped 5 bases and J dropped 3; count of bases not matched to a gene: 6. The CDR3 consists of 15 residues. CDR1 and CDR2 (germline): PRHDT, FYEKMQ (reference sequence). CDR3 bases: TGTGCCAGCAGCGCCGACAGGGGGCTCGACACTGAAGCTTTCTTT. This translates into CASSADRGLDTEAFF.

V is TRBV27 and J is TRBJ2-4, with 9 bases aligning to TRBD2. V trimming: 5 bases; J trimming: 1 base; junction bases outside the gene matches: 12. This CDR3 contains 18 residues. The germline V gene has CDR1 MNHEY and CDR2 SMNVEV (reference sequence). The DNA of the CDR3 is TGTGCCAGCAGTGTGCGGCTAGCGGGGCATGGGGCCAAAAACATTCAGTACTTC. Its protein is CASSVRLAGHGAKNIQYF.

This rearrangement joins TRBV11-2 to TRBJ2-2; tentatively, D is TRBD1 (6 bases). The CDR3 runs 14 residues. Per germline, CDR1 SGHAT and CDR2 FQNNGV. The V and J ends lost 5 bases and 8 bases respectively, with 15 bases between them. DNA for the CDR3: TGTGCCAGCAGCCTACAGGGTTCGGCAGGGGAGCTGTTTTTT. Translating it yields CASSLQGSAGELFF. Variable domain in full (rest from reference TRBV11-2 and TRBJ2-2): EAGVAQSPRYKIIEKRQSVAFWCNPISGHATLYWYQQILGQGPKLLIQFQNNGVVDDSQLPKDRFSAERLKGVDSTLKIQPAKLEDSAVYLCASSLQGSAGELFFGEGSRLTVL.

This sequence joins TRBV4-1 and TRBJ2-7, with D possibly being TRBD2 (5 bases). Between the trimmed V and J ends, which lost 0 bases and 1 base, there was a span of 13 bases. This CDR3 region has 16 residues. The V gene's germline CDR1 is MGHRA and CDR2 YSYEKL. CDR3 region: CASSQDSGRGSYEQYV. CDR3 DNA: TGCGCCAGCAGCCAAGATTCGGGTCGGGGATCCTACGAGCAGTACGTC.

The J gene is TRBJ1-5, the V gene TRBV2; TRBD1 agrees at 8 bases. The ends lost 8 bases at V and 4 bases at J; junction bases unmatched: 4. The CDR3 is 13 residues long. CDR1 and CDR2 (germline): SNHLY, FYNNEI. CDR3 in amino acids: CASAQGGNQPQHF. In DNA form, the CDR3 reads TGTGCCAGCGCACAGGGGGGGAATCAGCCCCAGCATTTT.

The chain links TRBV3-1 (or the pseudogene TRBV3-2) to TRBJ1-2; possible D gene TRBD1, 5 bases. The germline gives CDR1 LGHDT, CDR2 YNNKEL (reference sequence). This CDR3 has 17 amino acids. Trimming took off 0 bases at V and 7 bases at J, with 21 bases between the two ends. The CDR3 region is CASSQDNYFRVAAGYTF. The CDR3 region has the DNA TGTGCCAGCAGCCAAGACAATTATTTCAGGGTAGCTGCTGGCTACACCTTC.

The rearrangement links TRBV7-3 to TRBJ2-5, with a tentative D call TRBD2 (6 bases). V was cut by 4 bases and J by 1 base, with 13 bases left in between. Germline V gene lookup returns CDR1 SGHTA and CDR2 FQGTGA. This CDR3 has 15 amino acids. As DNA, the CDR3 is TGTGCCAGCAGCTCCGGGGGAGGACTCCAAGAGACCCAGTACTTC. Translated, it gives CASSSGGGLQETQYF. The variable domain in full, completed from reference TRBV7-3 and TRBJ2-5, reads GAGVSQTPSNKVTEKGKYVELRCDPISGHTALYWYRQSLGQGPEFLIYFQGTGAADDSGLPNDRFFAVRPEGSVSTLKIQRTERGDSAVYLCASSSGGGLQETQYFGPGTRLLVL.

This clone was counted a few times. This chain connects TRBV7-8 to TRBJ1-2, with D maybe TRBD1 (6 bases). V was clipped by 1 base and J by 4 bases, with 19 bases between them. Germline V CDR1 and CDR2: SGHVS, FQNEAQ. CDR3 length: 17 residues. The CDR3 DNA is TGTGCCAGCAGCTTAGTAGGCAGCCCCAGGGGAAGCTATGGCTACACCTTC. As protein: CASSLVGSPRGSYGYTF.

V is TRBV4-3 and J is TRBJ2-7; D may be TRBD1 (6 bases). The CDR3 length is 16 residues. The V and J ends lost 4 bases and 2 bases respectively, with 18 bases between them. Germline V gives CDR1 LGHNA, CDR2 YSLEER. CDR3 in DNA: TGCGCCAGCAGCCGAAGTGGTGAGGCAGGGGCCTACGAGCAGTACTTC. Translating it yields CASSRSGEAGAYEQYF.

This rearrangement joins TRBV7-6 to TRBJ2-7, with 9 nucleotides matching TRBD1. V lost 5 bases to trimming and J lost 4 bases; unmatched junction nucleotides: 3. Germline assignment: CDR1 SGHVS and CDR2 FNYEAQ. This CDR3 spans 13 amino acids. The CDR3 loop is CASSLQGAYEQYF. The CDR3 nucleotides are TGTGCCAGCAGCCTACAGGGGGCATACGAGCAGTACTTC. Based on the CDR3 plus reference TRBV7-6 and TRBJ2-7, the full variable domain is GAGVSQSPRYKVTKRGQDVALRCDPISGHVSLYWYRQALGQGPEFLTYFNYEAQQDKSGLPNDRFSAERPEGSISTLTIQRTEQRDSAMYRCASSLQGAYEQYFGPGTRLTVT.

The chain combines TRBV4-3 with TRBJ2-6, with D possibly matching TRBD2 (6 bases). V shed 2 bases and J shed 7 bases, with 18 bases lying between them. The CDR3 runs 17 residues. Germline lookup yields CDR1 LGHNA and CDR2 YSLEER. This CDR3 reads CASSQHPGGNRANVLTF. The CDR3 DNA reads TGCGCCAGCAGCCAACACCCGGGCGGGAATAGAGCCAACGTCCTGACTTTC.

This chain uses TRBV4-3 with TRBJ1-1; D may be TRBD1 (5 bases). Trimming took 0 bases from V and 5 from J, leaving 10 bases between them. The germline gives CDR1 LGHNA, CDR2 YSLEER. The CDR3 is 14 amino acids. This CDR3 is CASSQEGAGTEAFF. The CDR3 DNA reads TGCGCCAGCAGCCAAGAAGGGGCAGGGACTGAAGCTTTCTTT.

This clone was detected a few times. This chain uses TRBV6-2 or TRBV6-3 with TRBJ2-7; 11 bases match TRBD2. Germline V gene lookup returns CDR1 MNHEY and CDR2 SVGEGT. This CDR3 region has 15 residues. J was trimmed by 4 bases and V by 5 bases; bases with no gene match: 7. CDR3 nucleotides: TGTGCCAGCAGTACAAGACTAGCGGGGAAATACGAGCAGTACTTC. Translated, it gives CASSTRLAGKYEQYF.

J is TRBJ1-2 and V is TRBV10-3; 8 nucleotides agree with TRBD1. The germline V gene has CDR1 ENHRY and CDR2 SYGVKD. J lost 0 bases, V lost 7 bases, and 4 bases had no gene match. The CDR3 is 14 amino acids. CDR3: CAITPGGSNYGYTF. Here the CDR3 DNA reads TGTGCCATCACCCCAGGGGGCTCTAACTATGGCTACACCTTC.

V gene TRBV9 combines with J gene TRBJ2-7; D possibly corresponds to TRBD1 (5 bases). Trimming removed 0 bases at V and 4 bases at J, with 11 bases between. Germline V CDR1 and CDR2: SGDLS, YYNGEE. There are 14 residues in the CDR3. CDR3 sequence: CASSVGWKGYEQYF. DNA of the CDR3: TGTGCCAGCAGCGTAGGATGGAAGGGGTACGAGCAGTACTTC.

This chain joins TRBV7-2 and TRBJ2-5; 7 nucleotides align to TRBD2. Germline V lookup: CDR1 SGHTA, CDR2 FQGNSA. The CDR3 spans 16 residues. Unmatched junction bases numbered 14, after V lost 5 bases and J lost 5 bases. The CDR3 DNA sequence: TGTGCCAGCAGCCAAACCCACAGGTTGGGAGGGGAGACCCAGTACTTC. This codes for CASSQTHRLGGETQYF.

This chain connects TRBV19 to TRBJ2-5; 8 bases align to TRBD1. Germline CDR1 reads LNHDA; CDR2 reads SQIVND (reference sequence). V shed 6 bases and J 4 bases; nucleotides not matched to a gene: 10. This CDR3 has 15 residues. CDR3 coding DNA: TGTGCCAGTAGAGATGGGCAGGGGGCGAGAGAGACCCAGTACTTC. This sequence encodes CASRDGQGARETQYF.

The chain uses TRBV7-8 and TRBJ1-1; TRBD1 might be the D (5 bases). Germline assignment: CDR1 SGHVS and CDR2 FQNEAQ. Trimming removed 0 bases from V and 0 bases from J, with 14 bases in between. The CDR3 is made up of 17 amino acids. The CDR3 spells CASSLATGRFMNTEAFF. For the CDR3, the DNA is TGTGCCAGCAGCTTAGCCACAGGAAGATTCATGAACACTGAAGCTTTCTTT.

A word on this clone: The sample has other DNA sequences that encode this CDR3 too. V usage is TRBV30 and J usage is TRBJ2-3, with D uncertain. Germline values: CDR1 GTSNPN, CDR2 SVGIG (reference sequence). The CDR3 is 14 amino acids. With 0 bases removed from V and 2 bases from J, the gap between germline ends came to 9 bases. The CDR3 is CAWSVRGSTDTQYF. The DNA of the CDR3 is TGTGCCTGGAGTGTACGAGGTTCCACAGATACGCAGTATTTT.

The V gene is TRBV7-4, the J gene TRBJ2-7; 8 bases line up with TRBD1. The CDR3 has 13 amino acids. Germline CDR1 SGHVT, CDR2 SQSDAQ. Trimming took 9 bases from V and 5 from J; bases not matched to a gene: 9. DNA of the CDR3: TGTGCCAGTTTGTTGGGACAGGATGACGAGCAGTACTTC. It yields the protein CASLLGQDDEQYF.